The 25 T cell receptor beta chains reported below all come from one sample, sequenced in a study of blood T cell repertoires in COVID-19. Profiled with immunoSEQ multiplex PCR; TCRdb holds only in-frame clones, not every one. The profile shows around 94,000 clones, roughly 80% of them singletons. Sample: peripheral blood. These receptors were taken from a human donor in a cohort sampled during active COVID-19.

This chain links TRBV5-1 with TRBJ2-5; 11 positions agree with TRBD1. Unmatched junction bases numbered 6, after V lost 0 bases and J lost 5 bases. This CDR3 region has 16 residues. Germline values: CDR1 SGHRS, CDR2 YFSETQ. This chain's CDR3 is CASSLDGTGGWETQYF. CDR3 bases: TGCGCCAGCAGCTTGGATGGGACAGGGGGTTGGGAGACCCAGTACTTC.

The chain's CDR3 is CASSLRQGGNNEQFF. In nucleotides, the CDR3 is TGTGCCAGCAGCCTCAGGCAGGGGGGTAACAATGAGCAGTTCTTC. This chain links TRBV11-3 with TRBJ2-1, with a tentative D call TRBD1 (7 bases). V was trimmed by 5 bases and J by 5 bases, leaving 16 bases between them. Germline CDR1 SGHNT, CDR2 YENEEA. The CDR3 consists of 15 residues.

V is TRBV7-7 and J is TRBJ2-2; a possible D gene is TRBD1 (7 bases). The CDR3 has 15 amino acids. Trimming pared 5 bases from V and 7 bases from J, leaving 17 bases between. Germline assignment: CDR1 SSHAT and CDR2 FNYEAQ (reference sequence). The CDR3 DNA reads TGTGCCAGCAGCCCCCTGAGCAGGGGGGTCGGGGAGCTGTTTTTT. Translated, it gives CASSPLSRGVGELFF.

The chain joins TRBV3-1 (or the pseudogene TRBV3-2) to TRBJ1-2; 7 nucleotides match TRBD1. J gave up 6 bases and V 4 bases, and 8 bases lay outside the gene matches. The CDR3 is 14 residues long. The germline CDR1 and CDR2 sequences are LGHDT and YNNKEL (reference sequence). In nucleotides, the CDR3 is TGTGCCAGCAGCCCTCTGAGACAGGGACATGGCTACACCTTC. This encodes CASSPLRQGHGYTF.

This chain links TRBV18 with TRBJ2-5, with TRBD2 matching over 13 bases. Germline V gene lookup returns CDR1 KGHSH and CDR2 LQKENI. The CDR3 covers 16 residues. Trimming took 1 base from V and 4 from J; bases not matched to a gene: 3. The CDR3: CASSPQRLAGGETQYF. CDR3 sequence (DNA): TGTGCCAGCTCACCACAGAGACTAGCGGGGGGAGAGACCCAGTACTTC. Looking up the rest from reference TRBV18 and TRBJ2-5 gives the full variable domain: NAGVMQNPRHLVRRRGQEARLRCSPMKGHSHVYWYRQLPEEGLKFMVYLQKENIIDESGMPKERFSAEFPKEGPSILRIQQVVRGDSAAYFCASSPQRLAGGETQYFGPGTRLLVL.

V gene TRBV19 combines with J gene TRBJ1-2, with a weak D call TRBD1 (6 bases). Germline V gene data show CDR1 as LNHDA and CDR2 as SQIVND (reference sequence). V was pared by 0 bases and J by 7 bases, with 12 bases between. The CDR3 spans 14 residues. The CDR3 coding sequence is TGTGCCAGTAGTATAGATTTCGCAGGGGCTGGCTACACCTTC. Its translation: CASSIDFAGAGYTF.

The V gene is TRBV24-1, the J gene TRBJ1-2, with TRBD1 matching 9 bases. This CDR3 contains 15 residues. Germline V gives CDR1 KGHDR, CDR2 SFDVKD. With 3 bases clipped from V and 4 bases from J, the junction kept 5 bases outside the gene matches. The CDR3 region is CATSDVTGGSYGYTF. In DNA, the CDR3 is TGTGCCACCAGTGATGTAACAGGGGGCTCCTATGGCTACACCTTC.

CDR3 region: CASSLKTGKNTEAFF. In DNA form, the CDR3 reads TGTGCCAGCAGCCTTAAGACAGGGAAGAACACTGAAGCTTTCTTT. The genes are TRBV7-2 and TRBJ1-1; 7 nucleotides align to TRBD1. Germline V gives CDR1 SGHTA, CDR2 FQGNSA. Unmatched junction bases numbered 7, after V lost 5 bases and J lost 1 base. The CDR3 spans 15 residues.

As to this clone: Its ends do not fully match the called genes, so a read error is possible. Other DNA sequences in this sample translate to the same CDR3. The chain joins TRBV5-1 to TRBJ2-7; 11 nucleotides agree with TRBD1. This CDR3 contains 15 residues. Germline assignment: CDR1 SGHRS and CDR2 YFSETQ. This chain's CDR3 is CASSLAGTGGYEQYF. CDR3 nucleotides: TGCGCCAGCAGTTTGGCCGGGACAGGGGGTTACGAGCAGTACTTC.

This chain connects TRBV18 to TRBJ2-1; the D gene is possibly TRBD1 (6 bases). Germline V CDR1 and CDR2: KGHSH, LQKENI. V shed 2 bases and J shed 5 bases, with 10 bases lying between them. The CDR3 is 14 residues long. The CDR3 DNA reads as TGTGCCAGCTCACCAGGCAGACAGGACAATGAGCAGTTCTTC. Amino acids: CASSPGRQDNEQFF.

The V gene is TRBV5-6, the J gene TRBJ2-2; tentatively, D is TRBD1 (6 bases). The CDR3 runs 15 residues. In germline, CDR1 is SGHDT, CDR2 YYEEEE. V lost 1 base and J lost 5, with 12 bases in between. The DNA of the CDR3 is TGTGCCAGCAGCTTGCTTAGGACAGTAACCGGGGAGCTGTTTTTT. Translated: CASSLLRTVTGELFF.

The rearrangement uses TRBV5-6 and TRBJ1-1; the match to TRBD1 covers 7 bases. The CDR3 has 12 residues. Germline CDR1 is SGHDT and CDR2 is YYEEEE. The J segment lost 7 bases and the V segment lost 4 bases, leaving 4 bases of the junction unmatched. The CDR3 spells CASSRDSLEAFF. The DNA for the CDR3 is TGTGCCAGCAGCCGGGACAGCCTTGAAGCTTTCTTT.

The chain has TRBV5-1 and TRBJ2-1; possibly TRBD2 for D (6 bases). Germline V gene sequence: CDR1 SGHRS, CDR2 YFSETQ. The V end was cut by 4 bases, the J end by 6 bases, with 17 bases between. The CDR3 totals 15 residues. CDR3 in DNA: TGCGCCAGCAGCCCCTGGAGGGATCCGGGCAATGAGCAGTTCTTC. Translating it yields CASSPWRDPGNEQFF. Complete variable domain (other parts from reference TRBV5-1 and TRBJ2-1): KAGVTQTPRYLIKTRGQQVTLSCSPISGHRSVSWYQQTPGQGLQFLFEYFSETQRNKGNFPGRFSGRQFSNSRSEMNVSTLELGDSALYLCASSPWRDPGNEQFFGPGTRLTVL.

This sequence joins TRBV12-5 and TRBJ1-4, with 10 positions matching TRBD1. The CDR3 spans 17 residues. Germline V CDR1 and CDR2: LGHNT, FRNRAP. The V gene end was trimmed by 4 bases and the J gene end by 6 bases; junction bases not matched to a gene: 11. CDR3 coding DNA: TGTGCTAGTGGTTCCTACCCGGGACAGGGGAAGCATGAAAAACTGTTTTTT. Amino acids: CASGSYPGQGKHEKLFF.

The J gene is TRBJ1-1, the V gene TRBV30, with D hard to call. The CDR3 length is 15 residues. Germline V gene lookup returns CDR1 GTSNPN and CDR2 SVGIG (reference sequence). Trimming removed 1 base at V and 8 bases at J, with 20 bases between. CDR3 coding DNA: TGTGCCTGGAGTGAGGACCTCTTGACTACTTCGGAAGCTTTCTTT. Translation gives CAWSEDLLTTSEAFF.

The chain employs TRBV18 and TRBJ2-3; D is possibly TRBD1 (6 bases). CDR1 and CDR2 from the germline V gene are KGHSH and LQKENI. Trimming left V 4 bases short and J 1 base short, with 15 bases between. This CDR3 spans 16 amino acids. CDR3 nucleotides: TGTGCCAGCTCACTGTCTGTGGGGGCCCGCACAGATACGCAGTATTTT. Its translation is CASSLSVGARTDTQYF.

The gene calls are TRBV19 and TRBJ2-7, with D possibly matching TRBD2 (5 bases). From germline, CDR1 is LNHDA and CDR2 SQIVND (reference sequence). V lost 6 bases and J 2 bases, leaving 17 bases between the germline ends. The CDR3 length is 15 residues. The CDR3 spells CASSLDGAAPYEQYF. CDR3 nucleotide sequence: TGTGCCAGTAGCCTCGATGGAGCGGCCCCCTACGAGCAGTACTTC.

This chain uses TRBV27 with TRBJ2-3; 7 bases line up with TRBD1. This CDR3 spans 15 amino acids. Losses at the gene ends were 3 bases for V and 8 bases for J; bases not matched to a gene: 11. Germline V gene sequence: CDR1 MNHEY, CDR2 SMNVEV (reference sequence). CDR3 DNA: TGTGCCAGCAGTTTCCGGGACAAGGGGGCAGGTACGCAGTATTTT. It codes for CASSFRDKGAGTQYF.

This chain connects TRBV28 to TRBJ1-1; a weak D match, TRBD1 (5 bases). The CDR3 contains 15 residues. The germline V gene encodes CDR1 MDHEN and CDR2 SYDVKM. V was clipped by 6 bases and J by 1 base, with 15 bases between them. The CDR3 nucleotides are TGTGCCAGCAGCCAACCAGCTGGGGCGAACACTGAAGCTTTCTTT. Protein sequence: CASSQPAGANTEAFF.

The chain couples TRBV9 to TRBJ2-7; TRBD1 is a possible D gene (7 bases). The CDR3 totals 17 residues. Germline V gene sequence: CDR1 SGDLS, CDR2 YYNGEE. Trimming cost V 0 bases and J 5 bases, with 21 bases left between them. This CDR3 is CASSVGVGGDRVHEQYF. CDR3 bases: TGTGCCAGCAGCGTAGGAGTGGGAGGAGACAGGGTCCACGAGCAGTACTTC.

The V call is TRBV7-6, the J call TRBJ1-3; no firm D call. This CDR3 region has 16 residues. Per the germline V gene, CDR1 is SGHVS and CDR2 is FNYEAQ. V was clipped by 5 bases and J by 3 bases, with 17 bases between them. CDR3 nucleotide sequence: TGTGCCAGCAGCCCGTCCGGAGGATTAGGTGGAAACACCATATATTTT. The encoded protein is CASSPSGGLGGNTIYF.

This clone was detected a few times. This specimen includes other DNA sequences encoding the same CDR3. V usage is TRBV5-4 and J usage is TRBJ1-2, with D possibly TRBD1 on 6 matching bases. Germline CDR1 SGHNT, CDR2 YYREEE (reference sequence). The V gene lost 0 bases and the J gene lost 4 bases, with 10 bases spanning the gap. The length of the CDR3 is 14 residues. The DNA of the CDR3 is TGTGCCAGCAGCTTGGAACAGGGTGGCTATGGCTACACCTTC. It codes for CASSLEQGGYGYTF.

The rearrangement joins TRBV10-1 to TRBJ2-1; tentative D call: TRBD2 (5 bases). From germline, CDR1 is WNHNN and CDR2 SYGVQD (reference sequence). V was clipped by 4 bases and J by 0 bases, with 10 bases between them. The CDR3 has 15 residues. CDR3 sequence reads: CASSGSGDSYNEQFF. The CDR3 DNA reads TGCGCCAGCAGTGGAAGCGGTGACTCCTACAATGAGCAGTTCTTC.

This sequence joins TRBV18 and TRBJ1-5, with D perhaps matching TRBD1 (5 bases). The CDR3 totals 14 residues. CDR1 KGHSH and CDR2 LQKENI come from the germline V gene. The ends were cut back, 6 bases at V and 0 bases at J, with 9 bases in the middle. CDR3 sequence (DNA): TGTGCCAGCTCGCAACAGGATAGCAATCAGCCCCAGCATTTT. As protein: CASSQQDSNQPQHF. The variable domain in full, with the rest retrieved from reference TRBV18 and TRBJ1-5, is NAGVMQNPRHLVRRRGQEARLRCSPMKGHSHVYWYRQLPEEGLKFMVYLQKENIIDESGMPKERFSAEFPKEGPSILRIQQVVRGDSAAYFCASSQQDSNQPQHFGDGTRLSIL.

The CDR3 protein is CASSTGERETQYF. The DNA of the CDR3 is TGTGCCAGCAGTACAGGAGAGCGAGAGACCCAGTACTTC. This chain uses TRBV13 with TRBJ2-5, with D tentatively TRBD1 (5 bases). CDR1 and CDR2 from the germline V gene are PRHDT and FYEKMQ (reference sequence). The CDR3 consists of 13 residues. Deletions cut 6 bases from V and 4 bases from J, with 12 bases between.